This TCR beta chain was sequenced during a study of T cell repertoires in cytomegalovirus infection. TCRdb re-analysed the reads in MiXCR, keeping a single row per CDR3 protein. The sample has fewer than 550,000 distinct CDR3 sequences; about a quarter are singletons. The receptor was derived from a human donor in good health (CMV status not recorded). Some clones in this sample may be carry-over from other donors' samples. The specimen was PBMCs.

The CDR3 DNA reads TGTGCCAGCAGTGACGGCGCACGCAATGAGCAGTTCTTC. Translated: CASSDGARNEQFF. The rearrangement uses TRBV2 and TRBJ2-1, with D unclear. CDR1 is SNHLY, CDR2 FYNNEI, per germline. Trimming cost V 3 bases and J 6 bases, with 9 bases left between them. The length of the CDR3 is 13 residues.